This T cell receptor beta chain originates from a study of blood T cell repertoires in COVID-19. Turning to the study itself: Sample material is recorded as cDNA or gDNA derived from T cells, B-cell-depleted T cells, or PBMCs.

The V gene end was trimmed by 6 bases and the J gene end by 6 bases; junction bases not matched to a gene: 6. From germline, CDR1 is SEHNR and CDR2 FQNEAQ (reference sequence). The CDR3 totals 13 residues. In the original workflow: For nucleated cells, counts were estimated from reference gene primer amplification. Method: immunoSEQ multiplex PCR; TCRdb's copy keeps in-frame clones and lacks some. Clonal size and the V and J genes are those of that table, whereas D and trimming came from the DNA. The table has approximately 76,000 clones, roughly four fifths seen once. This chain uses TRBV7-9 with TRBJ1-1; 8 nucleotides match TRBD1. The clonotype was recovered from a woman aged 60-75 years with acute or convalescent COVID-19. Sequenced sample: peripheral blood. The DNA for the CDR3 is TGTGCCAGCAGTTCCAGGGGGCTGTCTGAAGCTTTCTTT. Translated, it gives CASSSRGLSEAFF.